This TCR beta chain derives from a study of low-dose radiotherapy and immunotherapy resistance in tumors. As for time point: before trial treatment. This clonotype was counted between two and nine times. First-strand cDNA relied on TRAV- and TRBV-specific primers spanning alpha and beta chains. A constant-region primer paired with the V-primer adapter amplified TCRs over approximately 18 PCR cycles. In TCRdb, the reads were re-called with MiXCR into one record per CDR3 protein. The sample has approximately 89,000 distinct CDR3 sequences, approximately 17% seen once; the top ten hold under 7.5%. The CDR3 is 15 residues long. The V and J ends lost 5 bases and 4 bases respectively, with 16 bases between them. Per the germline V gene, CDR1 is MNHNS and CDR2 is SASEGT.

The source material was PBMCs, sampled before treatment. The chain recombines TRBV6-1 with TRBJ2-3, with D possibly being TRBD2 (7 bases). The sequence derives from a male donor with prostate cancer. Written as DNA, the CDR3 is TGTGCCAGCAGTCTACCGGGGGGCGTGGCAGATACGCAGTATTTT. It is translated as CASSLPGGVADTQYF.